This T cell receptor beta chain was recovered during a study of cytomegalovirus exposure and HLA in healthy donors. PCR was performed using 60 Vbeta and 13 Jbeta primers. Some clones are missing from TCRdb's copy, which holds only in-frame ones; the method was immunoSEQ multiplex PCR. This sample yields approximately 180,000 clones, of which roughly 80% are seen a single time; under 5% belongs to the top ten. Study outcomes and limitations: Cytomegalovirus-associated TCR beta chains were listed, numbering 164. When analyzed later, the rates of TCR association showed variation by HLA locus, with DRB1 the most and HLA-C the fewest.

The CDR3 runs to 13 residues. Germline V gene lookup returns CDR1 MGHRA and CDR2 YSYEKL. Trimming removed 1 base from V and 5 bases from J, with 5 bases in between. A word on this clone: Antigen unknown.

The V gene is TRBV4-1, the J gene TRBJ1-4; D gene ambiguous. Sequenced input: PBMCs. The sequence was collected from a man younger than 35 in good health and CMV-seronegative. The CDR3 DNA reads as TGCGCCAGCAGCCAAGGTGCGAATGAAAAACTGTTTTTT. Protein: CASSQGANEKLFF.